Each of the 3 T cell receptor beta chains below was sequenced from the same sample in a study of T cell changes during pregnancy in multiple sclerosis. Profiling relied on immunoSEQ multiplex PCR, and the TCRdb table lists in-frame clones only, not all of them. The sample contains some 70,000 clones, 92% of which appear only once. Here the sequenced sample was peripheral blood, taken after pregnancy. These receptor sequences come from a female donor in good health, enrolled as a control in a pregnancy study.

V usage is TRBV5-1 and J usage is TRBJ2-3, with 8 bases fitting TRBD1. The CDR3 contains 17 residues. The trim removed 3 bases at V and 2 bases at J, leaving 11 bases unmatched. Germline lookup yields CDR1 SGHRS and CDR2 YFSETQ. CDR3: CASSWPDRALTTDTQYF. CDR3 in DNA: TGCGCCAGCAGCTGGCCGGACAGGGCCCTTACCACAGATACGCAGTATTTT.

V is TRBV5-1 and J is TRBJ2-3; D remains ambiguous. Per germline, CDR1 SGHRS and CDR2 YFSETQ. Trimming pared 0 bases from V and 3 bases from J, leaving 8 bases between. CDR3 length: 14 residues. The CDR3 loop is CASSLDDNTDTQYF. CDR3 nucleotide sequence: TGCGCCAGCAGCTTGGACGACAATACAGATACGCAGTATTTT.

The rearrangement links TRBV28 to TRBJ1-2; the match to TRBD1 covers 7 bases. Losses at the gene ends were 4 bases for V and 13 bases for J; bases not matched to a gene: 6. Germline lookup yields CDR1 MDHEN and CDR2 SYDVKM. The CDR3 consists of 11 residues. CDR3 DNA: TGTGCCAGCAGTTACGACAGGGTCGCCACCTTC. Its protein is CASSYDRVATF.